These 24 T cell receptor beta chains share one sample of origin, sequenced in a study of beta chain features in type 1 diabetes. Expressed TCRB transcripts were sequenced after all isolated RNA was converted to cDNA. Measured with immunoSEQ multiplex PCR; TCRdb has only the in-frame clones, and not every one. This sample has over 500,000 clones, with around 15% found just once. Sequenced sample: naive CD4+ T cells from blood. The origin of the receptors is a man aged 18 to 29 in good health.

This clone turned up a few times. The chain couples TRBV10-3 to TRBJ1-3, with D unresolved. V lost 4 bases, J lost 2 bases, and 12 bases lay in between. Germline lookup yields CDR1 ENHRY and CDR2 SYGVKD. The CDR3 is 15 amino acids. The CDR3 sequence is CAISAVSGPGNTIYF. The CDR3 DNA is TGTGCCATCAGTGCGGTCAGTGGTCCTGGAAACACCATATATTTT.

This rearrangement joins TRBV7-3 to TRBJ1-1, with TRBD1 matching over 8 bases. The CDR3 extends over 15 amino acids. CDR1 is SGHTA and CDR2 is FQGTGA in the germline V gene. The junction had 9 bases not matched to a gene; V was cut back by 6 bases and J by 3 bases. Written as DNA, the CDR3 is TGTGCCAGCAGACATCAGGGGGCGCAGGACACTGAAGCTTTCTTT. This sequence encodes CASRHQGAQDTEAFF.

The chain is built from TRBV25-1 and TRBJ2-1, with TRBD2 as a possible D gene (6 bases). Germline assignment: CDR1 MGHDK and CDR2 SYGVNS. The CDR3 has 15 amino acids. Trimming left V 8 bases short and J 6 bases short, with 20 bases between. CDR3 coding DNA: TGTGCCAGCTCGTATTGGGGAGGCCCCCGCAATGAGCAGTTCTTC. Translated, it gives CASSYWGGPRNEQFF.

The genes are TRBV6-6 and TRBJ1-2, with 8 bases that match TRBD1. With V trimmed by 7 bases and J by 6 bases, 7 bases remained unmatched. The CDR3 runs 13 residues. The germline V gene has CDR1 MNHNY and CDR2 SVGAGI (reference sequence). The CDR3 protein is CASNDRGAHGYTF. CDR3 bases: TGTGCCAGCAACGACAGGGGAGCACATGGCTACACCTTC.

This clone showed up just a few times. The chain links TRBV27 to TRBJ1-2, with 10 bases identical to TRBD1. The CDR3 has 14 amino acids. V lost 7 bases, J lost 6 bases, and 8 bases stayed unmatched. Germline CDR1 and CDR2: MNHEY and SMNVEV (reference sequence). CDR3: CASTKRTGGDGYTF. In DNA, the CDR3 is TGTGCCAGCACCAAGAGGACAGGGGGAGATGGCTACACCTTC.

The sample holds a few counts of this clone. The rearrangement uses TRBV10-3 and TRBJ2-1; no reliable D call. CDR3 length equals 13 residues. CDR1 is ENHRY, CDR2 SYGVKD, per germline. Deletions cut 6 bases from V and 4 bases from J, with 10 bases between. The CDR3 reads CAIRFEVYNEQFF. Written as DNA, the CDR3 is TGTGCCATCAGATTCGAGGTTTACAATGAGCAGTTCTTC.

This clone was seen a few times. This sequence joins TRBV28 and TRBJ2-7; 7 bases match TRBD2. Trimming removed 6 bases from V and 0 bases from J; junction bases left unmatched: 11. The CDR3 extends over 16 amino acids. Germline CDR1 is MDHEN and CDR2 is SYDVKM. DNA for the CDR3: TGTGCCAGCAGCTCTAACGGGGGGAGAAGCTCCTACGAGCAGTACTTC. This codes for CASSSNGGRSSYEQYF.

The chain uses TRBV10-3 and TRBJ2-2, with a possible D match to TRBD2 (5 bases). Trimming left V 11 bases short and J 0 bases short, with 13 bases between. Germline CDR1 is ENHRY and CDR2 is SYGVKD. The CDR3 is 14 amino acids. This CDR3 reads CAASRESNTGELFF. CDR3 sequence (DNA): TGTGCCGCATCAAGGGAGTCGAACACCGGGGAGCTGTTTTTT.

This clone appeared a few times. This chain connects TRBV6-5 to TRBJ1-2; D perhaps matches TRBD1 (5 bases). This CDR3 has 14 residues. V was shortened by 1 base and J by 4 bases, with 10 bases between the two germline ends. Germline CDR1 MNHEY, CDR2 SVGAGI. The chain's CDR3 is CASSYLNGGYGYTF. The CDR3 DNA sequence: TGTGCCAGCAGTTACTTGAACGGGGGCTATGGCTACACCTTC.

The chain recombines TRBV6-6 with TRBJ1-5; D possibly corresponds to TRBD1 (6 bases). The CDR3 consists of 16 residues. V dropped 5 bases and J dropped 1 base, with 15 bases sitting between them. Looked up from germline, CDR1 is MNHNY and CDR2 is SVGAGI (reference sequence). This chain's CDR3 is CASSPGQRLSNQPQHF. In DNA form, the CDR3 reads TGTGCCAGCAGTCCAGGACAGCGCCTAAGCAATCAGCCCCAGCATTTT.

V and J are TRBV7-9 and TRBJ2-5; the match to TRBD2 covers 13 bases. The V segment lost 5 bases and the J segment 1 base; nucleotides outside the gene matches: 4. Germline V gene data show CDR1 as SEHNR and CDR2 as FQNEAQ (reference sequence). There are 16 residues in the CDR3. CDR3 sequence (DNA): TGTGCCAGCAGCCCGGGGACTAGCGGGATCCAAGAGACCCAGTACTTC. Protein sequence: CASSPGTSGIQETQYF.

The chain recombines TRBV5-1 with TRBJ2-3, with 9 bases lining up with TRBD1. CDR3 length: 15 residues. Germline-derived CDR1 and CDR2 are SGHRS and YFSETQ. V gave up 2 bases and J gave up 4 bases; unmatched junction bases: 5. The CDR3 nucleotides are TGCGCCAGCAGCTTAACCGGACAGGGGTCAGATACGCAGTATTTT. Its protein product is CASSLTGQGSDTQYF.

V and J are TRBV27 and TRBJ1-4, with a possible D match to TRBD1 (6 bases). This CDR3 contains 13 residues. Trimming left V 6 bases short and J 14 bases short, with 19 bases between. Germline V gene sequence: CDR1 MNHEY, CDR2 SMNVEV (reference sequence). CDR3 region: CASSYDAGRGLFF. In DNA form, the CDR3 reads TGTGCCAGCAGCTATGACGCCGGCAGGGGTCTGTTTTTT. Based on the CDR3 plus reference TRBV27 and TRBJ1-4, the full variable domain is EAQVTQNPRYLITVTGKKLTVTCSQNMNHEYMSWYRQDPGLGLRQIYYSMNVEVTDKGDVPEGYKVSRKEKRNFPLILESPSPNQTSLYFCASSYDAGRGLFFGSGTQLSVL.

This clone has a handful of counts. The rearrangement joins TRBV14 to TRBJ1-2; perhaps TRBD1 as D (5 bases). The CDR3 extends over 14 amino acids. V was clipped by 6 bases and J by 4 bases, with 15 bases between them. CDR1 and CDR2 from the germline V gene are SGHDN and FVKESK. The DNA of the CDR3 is TGTGCCAGCAGTCCAACGGGACGGCTCTATGGCTACACCTTC. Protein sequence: CASSPTGRLYGYTF.

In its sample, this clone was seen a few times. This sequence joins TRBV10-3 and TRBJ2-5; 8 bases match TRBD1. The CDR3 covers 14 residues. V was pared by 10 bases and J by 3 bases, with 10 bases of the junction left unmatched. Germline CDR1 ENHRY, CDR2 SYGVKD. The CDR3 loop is CATRGQGREETQYF. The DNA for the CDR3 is TGTGCCACTCGAGGACAGGGCCGTGAAGAGACCCAGTACTTC.

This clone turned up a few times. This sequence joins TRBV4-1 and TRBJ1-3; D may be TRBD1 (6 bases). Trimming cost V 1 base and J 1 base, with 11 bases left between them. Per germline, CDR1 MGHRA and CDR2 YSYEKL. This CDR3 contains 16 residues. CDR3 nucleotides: TGCGCCAGCAGCCAAGTACGGGGGGCGTCTGGAAACACCATATATTTT. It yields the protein CASSQVRGASGNTIYF.

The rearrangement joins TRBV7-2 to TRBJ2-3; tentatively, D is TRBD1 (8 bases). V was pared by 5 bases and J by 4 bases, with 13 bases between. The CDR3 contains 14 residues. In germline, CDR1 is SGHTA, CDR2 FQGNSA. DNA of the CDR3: TGTGCCAGCAGCCGGACAGGGAGGGCAGATACGCAGTATTTT. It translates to CASSRTGRADTQYF. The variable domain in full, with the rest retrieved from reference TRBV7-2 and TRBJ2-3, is GAGVSQSPSNKVTEKGKDVELRCDPISGHTALYWYRQSLGQGLEFLIYFQGNSAPDKSGLPSDRFSAERTGGSVSTLTIQRTQQEDSAVYLCASSRTGRADTQYFGPGTRLTVL.

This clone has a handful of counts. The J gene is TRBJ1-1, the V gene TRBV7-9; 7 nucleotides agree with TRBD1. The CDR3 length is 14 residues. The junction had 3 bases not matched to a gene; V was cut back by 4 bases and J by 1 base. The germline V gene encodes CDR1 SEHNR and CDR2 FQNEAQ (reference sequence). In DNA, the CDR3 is TGTGCCAGCAGCTCGACAGGGTGGAACACTGAAGCTTTCTTT. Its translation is CASSSTGWNTEAFF.

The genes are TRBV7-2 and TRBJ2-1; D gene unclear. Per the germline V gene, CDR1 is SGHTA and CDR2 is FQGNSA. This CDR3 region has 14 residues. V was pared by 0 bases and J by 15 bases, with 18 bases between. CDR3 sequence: CASSLARWRAGWFF. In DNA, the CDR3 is TGTGCCAGCAGCTTAGCAAGGTGGAGAGCAGGTTGGTTCTTC. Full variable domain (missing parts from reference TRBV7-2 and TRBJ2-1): GAGVSQSPSNKVTEKGKDVELRCDPISGHTALYWYRQSLGQGLEFLIYFQGNSAPDKSGLPSDRFSAERTGGSVSTLTIQRTQQEDSAVYLCASSLARWRAGWFFGPGTRLTVL.

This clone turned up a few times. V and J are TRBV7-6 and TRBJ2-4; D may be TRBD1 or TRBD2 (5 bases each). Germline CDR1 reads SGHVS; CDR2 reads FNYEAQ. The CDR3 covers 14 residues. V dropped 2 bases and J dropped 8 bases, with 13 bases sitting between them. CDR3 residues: CASSLRWDADIQYF. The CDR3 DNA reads TGTGCCAGCAGCTTAAGGTGGGACGCAGACATTCAGTACTTC.

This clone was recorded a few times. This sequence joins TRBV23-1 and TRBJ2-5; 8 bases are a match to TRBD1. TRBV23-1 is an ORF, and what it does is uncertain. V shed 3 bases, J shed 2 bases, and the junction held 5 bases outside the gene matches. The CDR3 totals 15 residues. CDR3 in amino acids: CASSQLGQAQETQYF. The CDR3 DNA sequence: TGCGCCAGCAGTCAGCTGGGACAGGCACAAGAGACCCAGTACTTC.

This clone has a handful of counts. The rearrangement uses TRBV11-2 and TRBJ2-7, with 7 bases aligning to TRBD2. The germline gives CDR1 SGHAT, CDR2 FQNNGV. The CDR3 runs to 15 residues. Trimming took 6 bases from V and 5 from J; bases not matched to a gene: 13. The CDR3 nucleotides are TGTGCCAGCAGGAAGCCTAGCGGAACGGAAAACGAGCAGTACTTC. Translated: CASRKPSGTENEQYF.

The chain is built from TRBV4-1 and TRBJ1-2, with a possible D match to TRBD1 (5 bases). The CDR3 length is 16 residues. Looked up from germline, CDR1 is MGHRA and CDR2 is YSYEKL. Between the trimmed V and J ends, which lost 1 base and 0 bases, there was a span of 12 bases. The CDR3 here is CASSQVGTAANYGYTF. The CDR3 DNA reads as TGCGCCAGCAGCCAAGTTGGGACGGCCGCTAACTATGGCTACACCTTC.

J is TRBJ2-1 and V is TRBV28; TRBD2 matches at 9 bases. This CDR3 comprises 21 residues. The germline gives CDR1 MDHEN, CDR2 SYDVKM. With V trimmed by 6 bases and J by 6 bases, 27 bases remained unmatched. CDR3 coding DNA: TGTGCCAGCAGCTTCCTCCTACGCCGTAGCGGGAGACCAGTAGGGGGCAATGAGCAGTTCTTC. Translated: CASSFLLRRSGRPVGGNEQFF.